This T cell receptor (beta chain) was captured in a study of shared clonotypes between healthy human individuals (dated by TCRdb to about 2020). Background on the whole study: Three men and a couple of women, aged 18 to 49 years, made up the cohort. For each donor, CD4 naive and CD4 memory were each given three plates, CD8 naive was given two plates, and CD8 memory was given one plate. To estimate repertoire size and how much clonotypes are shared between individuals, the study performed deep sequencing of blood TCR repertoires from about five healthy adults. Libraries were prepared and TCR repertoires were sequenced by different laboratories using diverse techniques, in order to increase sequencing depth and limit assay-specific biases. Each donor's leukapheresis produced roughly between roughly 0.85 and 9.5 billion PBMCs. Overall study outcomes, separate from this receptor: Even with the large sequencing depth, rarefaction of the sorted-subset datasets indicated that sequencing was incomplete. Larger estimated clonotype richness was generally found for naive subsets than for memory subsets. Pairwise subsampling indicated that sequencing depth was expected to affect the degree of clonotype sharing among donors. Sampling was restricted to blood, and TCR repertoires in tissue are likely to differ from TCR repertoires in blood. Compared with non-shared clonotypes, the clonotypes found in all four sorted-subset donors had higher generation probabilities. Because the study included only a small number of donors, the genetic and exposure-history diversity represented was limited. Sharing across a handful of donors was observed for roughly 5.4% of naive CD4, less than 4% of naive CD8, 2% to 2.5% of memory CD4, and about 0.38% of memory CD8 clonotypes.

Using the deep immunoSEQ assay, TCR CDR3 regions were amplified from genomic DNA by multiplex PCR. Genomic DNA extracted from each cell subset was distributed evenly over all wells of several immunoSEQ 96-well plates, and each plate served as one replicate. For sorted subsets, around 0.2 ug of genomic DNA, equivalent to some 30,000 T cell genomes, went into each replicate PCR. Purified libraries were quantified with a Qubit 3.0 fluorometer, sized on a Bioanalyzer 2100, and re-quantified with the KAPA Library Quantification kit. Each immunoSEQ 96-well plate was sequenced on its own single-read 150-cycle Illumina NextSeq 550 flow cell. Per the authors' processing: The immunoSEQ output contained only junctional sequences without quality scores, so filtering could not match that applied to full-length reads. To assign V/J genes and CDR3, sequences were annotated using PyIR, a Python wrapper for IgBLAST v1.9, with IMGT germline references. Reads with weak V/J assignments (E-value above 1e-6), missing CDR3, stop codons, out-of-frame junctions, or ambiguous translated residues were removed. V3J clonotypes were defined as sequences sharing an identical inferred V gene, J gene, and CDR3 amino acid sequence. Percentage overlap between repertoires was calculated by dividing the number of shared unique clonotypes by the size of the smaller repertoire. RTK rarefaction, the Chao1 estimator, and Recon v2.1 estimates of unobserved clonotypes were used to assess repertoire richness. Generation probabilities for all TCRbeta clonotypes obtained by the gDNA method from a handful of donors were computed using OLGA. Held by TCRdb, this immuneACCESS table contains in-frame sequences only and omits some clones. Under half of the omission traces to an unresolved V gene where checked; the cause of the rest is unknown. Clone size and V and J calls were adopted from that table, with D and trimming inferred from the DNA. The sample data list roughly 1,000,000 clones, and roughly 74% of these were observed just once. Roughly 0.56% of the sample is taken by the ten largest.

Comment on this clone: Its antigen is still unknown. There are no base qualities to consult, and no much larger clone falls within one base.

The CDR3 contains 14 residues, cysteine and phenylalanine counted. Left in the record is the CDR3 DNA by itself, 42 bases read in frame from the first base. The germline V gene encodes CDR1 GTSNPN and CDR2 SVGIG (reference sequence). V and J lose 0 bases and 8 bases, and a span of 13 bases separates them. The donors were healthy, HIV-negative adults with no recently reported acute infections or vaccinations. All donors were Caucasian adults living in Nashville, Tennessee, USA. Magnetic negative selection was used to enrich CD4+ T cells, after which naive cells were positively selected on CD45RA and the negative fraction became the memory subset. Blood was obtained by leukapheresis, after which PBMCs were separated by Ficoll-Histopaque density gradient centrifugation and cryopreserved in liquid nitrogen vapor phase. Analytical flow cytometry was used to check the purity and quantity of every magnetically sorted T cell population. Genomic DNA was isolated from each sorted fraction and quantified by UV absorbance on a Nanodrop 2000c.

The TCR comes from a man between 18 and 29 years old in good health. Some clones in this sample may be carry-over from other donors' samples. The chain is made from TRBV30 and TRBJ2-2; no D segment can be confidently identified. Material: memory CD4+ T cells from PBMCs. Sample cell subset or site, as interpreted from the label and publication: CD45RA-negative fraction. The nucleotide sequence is TGTGCCTGGAGTGTCAACCCCCAGACAGGGGAGCTGTTTTTT. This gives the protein CAWSVNPQTGELFF.